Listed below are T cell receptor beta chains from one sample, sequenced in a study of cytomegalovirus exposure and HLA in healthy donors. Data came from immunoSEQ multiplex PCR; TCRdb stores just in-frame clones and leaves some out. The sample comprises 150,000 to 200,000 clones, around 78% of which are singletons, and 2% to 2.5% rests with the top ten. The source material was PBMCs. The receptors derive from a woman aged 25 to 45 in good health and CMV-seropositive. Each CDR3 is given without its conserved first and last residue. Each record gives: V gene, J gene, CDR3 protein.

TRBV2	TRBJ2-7	ASSEVGTGKY
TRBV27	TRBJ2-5	ASSSPGYGIETQY
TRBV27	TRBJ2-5	ASSTLTGPEPGTQY
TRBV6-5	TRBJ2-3	ASSGQGTDTQY
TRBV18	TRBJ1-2	ASSPLGEKRGYT
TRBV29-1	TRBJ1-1	SPDRGKSANTEAF
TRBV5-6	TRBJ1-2	ASSLVGRQGTNYGYT
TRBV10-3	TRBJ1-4	AISDRDEKLF
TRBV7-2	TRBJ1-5	ASSFAHRVGQPQH
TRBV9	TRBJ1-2	ASNGRDRGLCYT
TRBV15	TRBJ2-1	ATSRSGTGSNEQF
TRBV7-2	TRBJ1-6	ASSLVGGTGSYNSPLH
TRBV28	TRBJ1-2	VSSLGGDYGYT
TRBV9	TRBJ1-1	ASSVGRVYTEAF
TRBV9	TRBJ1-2	ASSVDDRDSHGYT
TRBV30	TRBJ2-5	AWSDRAETQY
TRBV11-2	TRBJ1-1	ASSLDLGVVRTEAF
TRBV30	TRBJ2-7	AWRVAGSQY
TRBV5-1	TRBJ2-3	ASSLAPAGITDTQY
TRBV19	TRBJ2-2	ASRTLAGDTGELF
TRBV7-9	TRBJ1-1	ASSSGQGGDTEAF
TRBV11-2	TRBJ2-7	ASSLVLGLAQIEQY
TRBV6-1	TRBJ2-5	ASSEKPMRYQETQY
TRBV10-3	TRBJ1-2	AIRAGGESGGYT
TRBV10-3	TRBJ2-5	AISSGRETQY
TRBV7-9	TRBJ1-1	ASSLDLAGQGNTEAF
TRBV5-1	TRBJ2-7	ASSLRPGGSGEQY
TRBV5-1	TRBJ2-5	ASSSISGGQETQY
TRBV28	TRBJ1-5	ASENRGLQPQH
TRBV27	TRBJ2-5	ASSLVGRDREQY
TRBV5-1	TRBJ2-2	ASRGLDDTGELF
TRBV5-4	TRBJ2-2	ASSLISPRGTGELF
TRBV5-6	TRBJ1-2	ASSSTGVGGYT
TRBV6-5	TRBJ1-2	ASSPDSSYGYT
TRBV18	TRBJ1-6	ASSPNLQGAGYSPLH
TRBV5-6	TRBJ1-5	ASSLGRNQPQH
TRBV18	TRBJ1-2	ASSPLQGVGGYT
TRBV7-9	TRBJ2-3	ASSTPGLGGRTDTQY
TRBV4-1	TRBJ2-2	ASSQDRVVAGWNTGELF
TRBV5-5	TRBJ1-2	ASSLRGNYGYT
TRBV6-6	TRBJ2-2	ASRTDNTGELF
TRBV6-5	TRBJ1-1	ASTLAGLNTEAF
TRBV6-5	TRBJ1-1	ASSPTGGLLEAF
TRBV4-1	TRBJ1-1	ASSQDLRTGGTEAF
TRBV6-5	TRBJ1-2	ASSRQGLNYGYT
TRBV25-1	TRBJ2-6	ASSGTYGANVLT
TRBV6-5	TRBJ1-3	ASSWGHSSGNTIY
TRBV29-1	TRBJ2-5	SVPRPGQQETQY
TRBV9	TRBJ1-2	ASSANLQGNGYT
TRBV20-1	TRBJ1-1	SAPGDTEAF
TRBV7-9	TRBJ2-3	SSSFGGSGHTDTQY
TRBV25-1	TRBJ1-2	ASSPGGGYT
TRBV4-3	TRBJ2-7	ASSQDRSSSSYEQY
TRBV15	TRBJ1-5	ATSSRGFGNQPQH